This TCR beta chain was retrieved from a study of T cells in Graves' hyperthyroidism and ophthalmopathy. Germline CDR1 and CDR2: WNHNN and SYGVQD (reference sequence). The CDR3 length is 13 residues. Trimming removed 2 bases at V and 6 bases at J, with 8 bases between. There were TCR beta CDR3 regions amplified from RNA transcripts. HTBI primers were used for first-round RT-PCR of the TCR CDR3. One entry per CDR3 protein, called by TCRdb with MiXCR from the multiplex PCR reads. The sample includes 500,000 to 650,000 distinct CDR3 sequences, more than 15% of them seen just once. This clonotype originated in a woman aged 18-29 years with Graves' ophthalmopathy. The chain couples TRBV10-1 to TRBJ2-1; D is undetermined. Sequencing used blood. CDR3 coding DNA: TGCGCCAGCAGTGAGACGACGTTCAATGAGCAGTTCTTC. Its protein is CASSETTFNEQFF.